The next 2 T cell receptor beta chains were all read from a single sample in a study of control samples from healthy donors and cancer patients. Assay used: immunoSEQ multiplex PCR; TCRdb lists only in-frame clones, some missing. This table has 150,000 to 200,000 clones, under 95% appearing once. Material for sequencing was blood. These receptors all stem from a woman aged 18-29 years in good health.

V usage is TRBV12-3 or TRBV12-4 and J usage is TRBJ2-5; D remains ambiguous. The V end was cut by 1 base, the J end by 3 bases, with 6 bases between. The CDR3 extends over 13 amino acids. Written as DNA, the CDR3 is TGTGCCAGCAGTTTAGGGCGGAAAGAGACCCAGTACTTC. It codes for CASSLGRKETQYF.

The CDR3 sequence: CASSLLGRVNEKLFF. The CDR3 DNA follows: TGTGCCAGCAGTTTATTGGGCAGGGTTAATGAAAAACTGTTTTTT. This chain connects TRBV28 to TRBJ1-4; TRBD1 is a possible D gene (5 bases). CDR3 length equals 15 residues. V dropped 1 base and J dropped 4 bases, with 10 bases sitting between them. Looked up from germline, CDR1 is MDHEN and CDR2 is SYDVKM.